These T cell receptor beta chains were read from a single sample in a study of vaccination effects on CD4 cells after COVID-19. These receptors are not linked to any known antigen. The data were produced by immunoSEQ multiplex PCR, yet TCRdb's version contains in-frame clones alone and is incomplete. Altogether about 46,000 clones are present, around 80% being singletons, with the ten largest covering over 13%. The material sequenced was CD4+ T cells from PBMCs cultured with HCoV-OC43 spike peptides, taken after COVID-19 vaccination. All receptors derive from a human donor who received a COVID-19 vaccine. Each CDR3 is given with its conserved first and last residue. The D gene is left open where the match is weak. Clone size is shown for a subset of rows, as once, few, many or a class of expanded clone.

D | J | V | size | CDR3 | DNA
TRBD1 | TRBJ1-6 | TRBV6-5 | - | CASTSGQGDSPLHF | TGTGCCAGCACCTCGGGGCAGGGGGATTCACCCCTCCACTTT
- | TRBJ1-1 | TRBV30 | - | CAWSGGSSNTEAFF | TGTGCCTGGAGTGGAGGGTCTTCCAACACTGAAGCTTTCTTT
TRBD2 | TRBJ2-3 | TRBV5-1 | - | CASSLTSGTDTQYF | TGCGCCAGCAGCTTGACTAGCGGCACAGATACGCAGTATTTT
- | TRBJ2-7 | TRBV2 | - | CASSLATPLGEQYF | TGTGCCAGCAGTCTTGCGACACCCTTAGGGGAGCAGTACTTC
- | TRBJ2-5 | TRBV5-4 | - | CASSLLLGGSAETQYF | TGTGCCAGCAGCTTGTTGCTCGGGGGTAGCGCCGAGACCCAGTACTTC
TRBD1 | TRBJ2-3 | TRBV5-5 | - | CASDRRGIADTQYF | TGTGCCTCCGACCGCAGGGGGATCGCAGATACGCAGTATTTT
- | TRBJ1-4 | TRBV7-9 | once | CASSLFTRVHEKLFF | TGTGCCAGCAGCTTGTTTACCAGGGTCCATGAAAAACTGTTTTTT
- | TRBJ1-3 | TRBV5-1 | - | CASSLVSIRQGLGNSIYF | TGCGCCAGCAGCTTGGTTTCGATCCGGCAGGGGCTCGGAAATTCCATATATTTT
TRBD2 | TRBJ2-2 | TRBV5-1 | few | CASSLFTSGSFTGELFF | TGCGCCAGCAGCTTGTTCACTAGCGGGAGTTTCACCGGGGAGCTGTTTTTT
TRBD2 | TRBJ2-1 | TRBV5-8 | once | CASSGTSFPNEQFF | TGTGCCAGCAGCGGGACTAGCTTTCCCAATGAGCAGTTCTTC
TRBD2 | TRBJ2-1 | TRBV12-5 | - | CASGPGLAGLNEQFF | TGTGCTAGTGGTCCCGGACTAGCGGGCCTCAATGAGCAGTTCTTC
TRBD2 | TRBJ2-5 | TRBV9 | - | CASSVGVAGVQETQYF | TGTGCCAGCAGCGTAGGGGTAGCGGGGGTACAAGAGACCCAGTACTTC
TRBD2 | TRBJ2-5 | TRBV5-5 | - | CASSSRLAPVTPETQYF | TGTGCCAGCAGCTCCCGACTAGCCCCTGTAACCCCAGAGACCCAGTACTTC